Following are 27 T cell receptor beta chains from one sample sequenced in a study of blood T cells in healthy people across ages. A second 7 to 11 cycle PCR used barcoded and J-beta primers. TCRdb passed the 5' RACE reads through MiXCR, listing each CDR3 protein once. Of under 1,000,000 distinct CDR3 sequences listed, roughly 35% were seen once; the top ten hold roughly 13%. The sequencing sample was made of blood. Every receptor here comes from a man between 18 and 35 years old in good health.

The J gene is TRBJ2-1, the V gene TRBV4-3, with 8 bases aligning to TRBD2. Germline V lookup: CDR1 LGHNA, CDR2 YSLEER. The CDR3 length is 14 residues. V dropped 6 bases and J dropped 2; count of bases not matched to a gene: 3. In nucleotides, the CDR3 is TGCGCCAGCAGTCCGGGACTAGCCTACAATGAGCAGTTCTTC. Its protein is CASSPGLAYNEQFF.

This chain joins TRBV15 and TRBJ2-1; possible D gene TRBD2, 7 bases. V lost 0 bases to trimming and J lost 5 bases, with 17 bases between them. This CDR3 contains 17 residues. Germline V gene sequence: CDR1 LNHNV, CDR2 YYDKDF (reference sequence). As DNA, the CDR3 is TGTGCCACCAGCAGAGAGGGGGGGCTAGCGGTAAACAATGAGCAGTTCTTC. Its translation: CATSREGGLAVNNEQFF.

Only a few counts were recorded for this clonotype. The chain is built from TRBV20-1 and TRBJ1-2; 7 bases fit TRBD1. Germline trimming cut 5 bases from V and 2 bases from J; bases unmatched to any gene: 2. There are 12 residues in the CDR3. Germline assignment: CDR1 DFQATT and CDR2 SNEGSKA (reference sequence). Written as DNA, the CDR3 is TGCAGTGCTTTGACAGGGAACTATGGCTACACCTTC. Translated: CSALTGNYGYTF.

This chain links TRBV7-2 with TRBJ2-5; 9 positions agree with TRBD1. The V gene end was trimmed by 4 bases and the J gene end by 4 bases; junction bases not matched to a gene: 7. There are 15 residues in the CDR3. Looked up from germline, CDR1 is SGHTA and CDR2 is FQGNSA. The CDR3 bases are TGTGCCAGCAGCTGGGCCGGGACAGGGTCAGAGACCCAGTACTTC. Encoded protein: CASSWAGTGSETQYF. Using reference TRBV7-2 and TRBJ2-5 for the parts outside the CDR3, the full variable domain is GAGVSQSPSNKVTEKGKDVELRCDPISGHTALYWYRQSLGQGLEFLIYFQGNSAPDKSGLPSDRFSAERTGGSVSTLTIQRTQQEDSAVYLCASSWAGTGSETQYFGPGTRLLVL.

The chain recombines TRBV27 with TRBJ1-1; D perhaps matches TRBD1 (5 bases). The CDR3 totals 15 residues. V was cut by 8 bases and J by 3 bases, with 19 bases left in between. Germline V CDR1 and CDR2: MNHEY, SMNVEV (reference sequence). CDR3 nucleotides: TGTGCCAGCCACAACCGGGGGGGGATGGACACTGAAGCTTTCTTT. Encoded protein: CASHNRGGMDTEAFF.

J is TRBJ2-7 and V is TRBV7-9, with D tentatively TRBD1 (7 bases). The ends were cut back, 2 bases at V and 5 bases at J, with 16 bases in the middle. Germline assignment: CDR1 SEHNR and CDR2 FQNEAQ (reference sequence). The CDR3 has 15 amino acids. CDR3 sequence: CASSLKGGGNDEQYF. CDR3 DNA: TGTGCCAGCAGCTTAAAAGGGGGCGGGAACGACGAGCAGTACTTC. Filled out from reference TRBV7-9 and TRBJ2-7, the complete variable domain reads DTGVSQNPRHKITKRGQNVTFRCDPISEHNRLYWYRQTLGQGPEFLTYFQNEAQLEKSRLLSDRFSAERPKGSFSTLEIQRTEQGDSAMYLCASSLKGGGNDEQYFGPGTRLTVT.

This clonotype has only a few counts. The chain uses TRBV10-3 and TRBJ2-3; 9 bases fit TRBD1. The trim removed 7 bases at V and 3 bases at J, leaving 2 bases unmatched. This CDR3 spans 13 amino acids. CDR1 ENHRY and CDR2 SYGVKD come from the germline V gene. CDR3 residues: CAINGQGTDTQYF. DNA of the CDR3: TGTGCCATCAATGGACAGGGGACAGATACGCAGTATTTT.

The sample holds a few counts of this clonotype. The CDR3 DNA reads TGTGCCAGCAGCAGAGCAGGAGGGTTAGGACTAACCTCCTACGAGCAGTACTTC. It translates to CASSRAGGLGLTSYEQYF. This sequence joins TRBV7-2 and TRBJ2-7; D may be TRBD2 (6 bases). Germline V gene sequence: CDR1 SGHTA, CDR2 FQGNSA. The germline V and J ends were trimmed by 5 bases and 0 bases, with 23 bases remaining between them. This CDR3 contains 18 residues.

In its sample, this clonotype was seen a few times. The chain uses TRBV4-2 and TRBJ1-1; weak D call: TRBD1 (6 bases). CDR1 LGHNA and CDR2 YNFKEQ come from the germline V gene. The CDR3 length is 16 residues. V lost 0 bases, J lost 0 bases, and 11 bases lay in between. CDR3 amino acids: CASSQEGTRMNTEAFF. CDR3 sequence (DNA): TGTGCCAGCAGCCAAGAGGGGACACGTATGAACACTGAAGCTTTCTTT.

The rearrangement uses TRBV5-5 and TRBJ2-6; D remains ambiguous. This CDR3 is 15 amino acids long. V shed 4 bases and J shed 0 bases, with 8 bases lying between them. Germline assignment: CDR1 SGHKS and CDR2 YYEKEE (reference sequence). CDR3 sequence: CASSPRNSGANVLTF. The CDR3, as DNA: TGTGCCAGCAGCCCCAGGAACTCTGGGGCCAACGTCCTGACTTTC.

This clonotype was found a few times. CDR3 nucleotides: TGTGCCAGCGCTCCGGACAGGGAAAATTCACCCCTCCACTTT. This translates into CASAPDRENSPLHF. The V gene is TRBV7-6, the J gene TRBJ1-6; 8 bases agree with TRBD1. There are 14 residues in the CDR3. V lost 8 bases and J lost 7; bases outside the gene matches: 7. Per germline, CDR1 SGHVS and CDR2 FNYEAQ.

The CDR3 nucleotides read TGCGCCAGCAGCTCCGGAATCCAAGAGGGGGCCGAGAATGAGCAGTACTTC. It yields the protein CASSSGIQEGAENEQYF. J is TRBJ2-4 and V is TRBV5-1, with 7 nucleotides matching TRBD1. This CDR3 is built from 17 residues. Trimming at V came to 3 bases and at J to 13 bases, leaving 22 bases not matched to a gene. Germline loops: CDR1 SGHRS, CDR2 YFSETQ.

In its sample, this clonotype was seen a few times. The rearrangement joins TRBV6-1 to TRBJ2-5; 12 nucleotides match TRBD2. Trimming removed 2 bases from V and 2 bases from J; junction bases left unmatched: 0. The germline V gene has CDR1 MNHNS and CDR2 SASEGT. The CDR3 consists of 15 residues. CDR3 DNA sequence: TGTGCCAGCAGTGAACTAGCGGGGGGGCAAGAGACCCAGTACTTC. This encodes CASSELAGGQETQYF.

The CDR3 DNA reads as TGTGCCATCAGTGACCTTCTTGGGGACAGGGAGAATCAGCCCCAGCATTTT. Translation gives CAISDLLGDRENQPQHF. This chain links TRBV10-3 with TRBJ1-5, with 9 bases aligning to TRBD1. The CDR3 contains 17 residues. The trim removed 3 bases at V and 4 bases at J, leaving 10 bases unmatched. Germline-derived CDR1 and CDR2 are ENHRY and SYGVKD.

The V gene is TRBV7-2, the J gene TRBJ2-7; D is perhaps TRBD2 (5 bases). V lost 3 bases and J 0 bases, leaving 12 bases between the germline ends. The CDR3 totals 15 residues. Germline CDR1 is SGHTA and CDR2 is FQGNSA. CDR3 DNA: TGTGCCAGCAGCTTGTCTAGCCGGGTCTCCTACGAGCAGTACTTC. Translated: CASSLSSRVSYEQYF.

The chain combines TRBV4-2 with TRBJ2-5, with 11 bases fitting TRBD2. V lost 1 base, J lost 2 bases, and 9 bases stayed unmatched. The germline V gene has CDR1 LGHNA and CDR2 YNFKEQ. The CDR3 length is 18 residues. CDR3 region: CASSQADLSGREQETQYF. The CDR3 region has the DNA TGTGCCAGCAGCCAAGCGGATCTTAGCGGGAGGGAGCAAGAGACCCAGTACTTC.

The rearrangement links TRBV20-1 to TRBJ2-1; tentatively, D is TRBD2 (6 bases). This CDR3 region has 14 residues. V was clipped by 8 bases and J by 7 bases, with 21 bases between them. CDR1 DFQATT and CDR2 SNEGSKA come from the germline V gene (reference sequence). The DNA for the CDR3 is TGCAGTACGCGGCAGGTGGCAGGAGGGAATGAGCAGTTCTTC. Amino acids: CSTRQVAGGNEQFF.

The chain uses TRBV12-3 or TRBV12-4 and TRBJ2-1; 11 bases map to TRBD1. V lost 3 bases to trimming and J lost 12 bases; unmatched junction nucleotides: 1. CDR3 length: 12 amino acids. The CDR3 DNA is TGTGCCAGCAGTTTGGGACAGGGGGGGCAGTTCTTC. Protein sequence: CASSLGQGGQFF.

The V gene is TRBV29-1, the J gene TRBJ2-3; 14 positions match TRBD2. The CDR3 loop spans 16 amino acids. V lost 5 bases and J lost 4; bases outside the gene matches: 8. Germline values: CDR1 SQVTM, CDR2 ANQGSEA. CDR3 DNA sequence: TGCAGCGTTCGGGGACTAGCGGGAGTTGGCGCAGATACGCAGTATTTT. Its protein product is CSVRGLAGVGADTQYF.

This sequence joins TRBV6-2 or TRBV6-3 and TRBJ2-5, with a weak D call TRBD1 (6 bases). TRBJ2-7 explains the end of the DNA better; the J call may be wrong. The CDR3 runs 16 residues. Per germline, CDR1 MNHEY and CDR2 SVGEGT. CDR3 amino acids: CASSGTGTSFTYEQYF. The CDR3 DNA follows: TGTGCCAGCAGCGGAACCGGGACAAGCTTTACGTACGAGCAGTACTTC.

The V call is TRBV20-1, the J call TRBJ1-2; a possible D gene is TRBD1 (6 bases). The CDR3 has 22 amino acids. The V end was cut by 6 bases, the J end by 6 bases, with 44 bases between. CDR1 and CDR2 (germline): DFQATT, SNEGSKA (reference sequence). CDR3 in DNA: TGCAGTGCGGGACAAATACATAGGACAGAGACACCCATTGTGTTTCTAGAAAATGGCTACACCTTC. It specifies CSAGQIHRTETPIVFLENGYTF.

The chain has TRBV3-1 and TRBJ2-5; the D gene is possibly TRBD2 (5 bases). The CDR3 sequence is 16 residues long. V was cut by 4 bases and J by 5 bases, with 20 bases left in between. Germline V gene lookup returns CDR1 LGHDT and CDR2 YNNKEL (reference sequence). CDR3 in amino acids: CASSRGSALRAETQYF. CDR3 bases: TGTGCCAGCAGCCGTGGTAGCGCACTACGCGCGGAGACCCAGTACTTC.

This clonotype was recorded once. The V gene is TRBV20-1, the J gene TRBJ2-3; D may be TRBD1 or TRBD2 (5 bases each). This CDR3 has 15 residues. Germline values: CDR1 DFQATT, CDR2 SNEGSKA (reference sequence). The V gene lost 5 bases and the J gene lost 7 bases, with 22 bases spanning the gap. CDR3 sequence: CSAPRSGTLENTQYF. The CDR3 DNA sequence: TGCAGTGCTCCTAGATCCGGGACCCTTGAGAATACGCAGTATTTT.

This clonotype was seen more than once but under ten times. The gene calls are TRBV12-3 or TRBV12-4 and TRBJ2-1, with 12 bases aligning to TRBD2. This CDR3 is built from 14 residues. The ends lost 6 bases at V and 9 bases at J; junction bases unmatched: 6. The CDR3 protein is CASSLAGGPGEQFF. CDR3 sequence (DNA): TGTGCCAGCAGCCTAGCGGGGGGGCCGGGTGAGCAGTTCTTC.

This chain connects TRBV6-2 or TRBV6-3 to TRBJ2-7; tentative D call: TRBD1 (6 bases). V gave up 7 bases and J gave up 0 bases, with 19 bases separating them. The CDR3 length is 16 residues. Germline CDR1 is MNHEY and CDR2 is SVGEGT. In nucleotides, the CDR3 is TGTGCCAGCATGACGTCGTTGACAGGTAACTCCTACGAGCAGTACTTC. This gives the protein CASMTSLTGNSYEQYF.

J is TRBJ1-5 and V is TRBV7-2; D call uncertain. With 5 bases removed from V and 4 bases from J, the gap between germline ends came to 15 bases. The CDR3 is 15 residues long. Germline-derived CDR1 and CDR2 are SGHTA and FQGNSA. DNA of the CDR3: TGTGCCAGCAGCCCTACTGACGGATGGAATCAGCCCCAGCATTTT. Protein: CASSPTDGWNQPQHF.

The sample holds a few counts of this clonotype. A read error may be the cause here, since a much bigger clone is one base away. The CDR3 bases are TGCGCCAGCAGCGTGGCTCAGGTTTACAATGAGCAGTTCTTC. Encoded protein: CASSVAQVYNEQFF. The chain uses TRBV5-1 and TRBJ2-1, with D unresolved. The V end was cut by 4 bases, the J end by 4 bases, with 12 bases between. The CDR3 covers 14 residues. Germline CDR1 reads SGHRS; CDR2 reads YFSETQ.